The clone carrying this TCR beta chain was found many times. Antigen unknown. This entry belongs to a study of CD8 T cells in ankylosing spondylitis. Findings and limits, study-wide: Matched ankylosing spondylitis synovial fluid reportedly contained a significantly enriched population of disease-linked clones.

TCRdb recomputed calls from the 5' RACE reads with MiXCR, one row per CDR3 protein. The data hold 36,000 or so distinct CDR3 sequences, with roughly 13% observed a single time. This CDR3 spans 13 amino acids. The germline V gene has CDR1 DFQATT and CDR2 SNEGSKA (reference sequence). Trimming cost V 2 bases and J 3 bases, with 10 bases left between them. The sequence came from a male donor with ankylosing spondylitis. The rearrangement joins TRBV20-1 to TRBJ1-1; D is unresolved. Sequenced material: synovial fluid, either unsorted or a sorted T cell fraction (not recorded which). CDR3 sequence (DNA): TGCAGTGCTAGATCTTTAGCGGACACTGAAGCTTTCTTT. This gives the protein CSARSLADTEAFF.